These 25 T cell receptor beta chains came from one sample sequenced in a study of T-cell reconstitution after alpha-beta-depleted transplantation in children. Using unique molecular identifiers, the investigators prepared the TCRbeta library. TCRdb called the PCR reads again in MiXCR, with one record for every CDR3 protein. The repertoire consists of 640,000 or so distinct CDR3 sequences, with 15% to 20% occurring once and the leading ten covering about 1.1%. Sequencing used PBMCs from the stem cell graft donor, obtained from the stem cell graft. Receptors originate from a human donor who donated a stem cell graft to a child with acute myeloid leukemia.

This clonotype was seen a handful of times. This sequence joins TRBV20-1 and TRBJ2-7, with 7 nucleotides matching TRBD2. CDR1 is DFQATT, CDR2 SNEGSKA, per germline (reference sequence). J was trimmed by 2 bases and V by 6 bases; bases with no gene match: 7. The CDR3 spans 13 residues. Here the CDR3 reads CSAAGDGAYEQYF. The CDR3 DNA is TGCAGTGCCGCGGGGGACGGAGCCTACGAGCAGTACTTC.

This clonotype was counted ten times or more. The rearrangement uses TRBV7-2 and TRBJ2-5; D is possibly TRBD1 (5 bases). Germline loops: CDR1 SGHTA, CDR2 FQGNSA. The length of the CDR3 is 14 residues. The germline V and J ends were trimmed by 6 bases and 2 bases, with 13 bases remaining between them. As DNA, the CDR3 is TGTGCCAGCAGTATGGGGCGGCAGCAAGAGACCCAGTACTTC. Protein product: CASSMGRQQETQYF. The full variable domain, completed using reference TRBV7-2 and TRBJ2-5, is GAGVSQSPSNKVTEKGKDVELRCDPISGHTALYWYRQSLGQGLEFLIYFQGNSAPDKSGLPSDRFSAERTGGSVSTLTIQRTQQEDSAVYLCASSMGRQQETQYFGPGTRLLVL.

The sample holds many counts of this clonotype. The chain joins TRBV20-1 to TRBJ1-1, with TRBD1 matching 7 bases. From germline, CDR1 is DFQATT and CDR2 SNEGSKA (reference sequence). The CDR3 loop spans 14 amino acids. J was trimmed by 1 base and V by 2 bases; bases with no gene match: 4. This chain's CDR3 is CSARRGQKNTEAFF. The CDR3 region has the DNA TGCAGTGCTAGACGGGGACAGAAGAACACTGAAGCTTTCTTT.

The rearrangement links TRBV4-2 to TRBJ2-1; D unresolved. Trimming took 4 bases from V and 8 from J, leaving 9 bases between them. Germline values: CDR1 LGHNA, CDR2 YNFKEQ. The CDR3 contains 12 residues. The chain's CDR3 is CASSPRTDEQFF. The CDR3 region has the DNA TGTGCCAGCAGCCCTCGGACGGATGAGCAGTTCTTC.

This clonotype appeared many times. This sequence joins TRBV27 and TRBJ1-2; D is perhaps TRBD1 (5 bases). The CDR3 loop spans 13 amino acids. V was shortened by 5 bases and J by 1 base, with 8 bases between the two germline ends. CDR1 MNHEY and CDR2 SMNVEV come from the germline V gene (reference sequence). CDR3 bases: TGTGCCAGCAGTAGGACAATTAACTATGGCTACACCTTC. Translation gives CASSRTINYGYTF.

In its sample, this clonotype was seen a few times. The V and J genes are TRBV7-9 and TRBJ1-5; 11 nucleotides align to TRBD1. Germline V gives CDR1 SEHNR, CDR2 FQNEAQ (reference sequence). V was clipped by 4 bases and J by 1 base; unmatched bases: 3. The CDR3 is made up of 16 amino acids. CDR3 sequence: CASSWGTGGSNQPQHF. CDR3 DNA sequence: TGTGCCAGCAGCTGGGGGACAGGGGGAAGCAATCAGCCCCAGCATTTT.

This chain joins TRBV13 and TRBJ2-3; D remains ambiguous. V was shortened by 3 bases and J by 2 bases, with 12 bases between the two germline ends. The CDR3 is made up of 15 amino acids. Germline V gene lookup returns CDR1 PRHDT and CDR2 FYEKMQ (reference sequence). The CDR3 DNA reads as TGTGCCAGCAGCTTCGTTACTTCTGACACAGATACGCAGTATTTT. This codes for CASSFVTSDTDTQYF.

At least ten counts were recorded for this clonotype. The chain is built from TRBV7-8 and TRBJ2-1; D ambiguous. Germline assignment: CDR1 SGHVS and CDR2 FQNEAQ. The CDR3 spans 13 residues. With 1 base removed from V and 6 bases from J, the gap between germline ends came to 7 bases. CDR3 sequence: CASSLGGFNEQFF. CDR3 sequence (DNA): TGTGCCAGCAGCTTAGGGGGATTCAATGAGCAGTTCTTC.

The chain has TRBV7-9 and TRBJ2-1, with D perhaps TRBD1 (6 bases). There are 16 residues in the CDR3. V was clipped by 1 base and J by 7 bases, with 17 bases between them. Germline V gene lookup returns CDR1 SEHNR and CDR2 FQNEAQ (reference sequence). CDR3 amino acids: CASSLDYGGQSNEQFF. The CDR3 coding sequence is TGTGCCAGCAGCTTAGATTATGGGGGCCAGTCGAATGAGCAGTTCTTC.

This clonotype has a count of ten or more. The chain has TRBV29-1 and TRBJ2-1; D unresolved. Germline V gives CDR1 SQVTM, CDR2 ANQGSEA. The ends were cut back, 5 bases at V and 0 bases at J, with 5 bases in the middle. The length of the CDR3 is 12 residues. For the CDR3, the DNA is TGCAGCGTTACCCCCTCCTACAATGAGCAGTTCTTC. Protein: CSVTPSYNEQFF.

Regarding this clonotype: A much larger clone is a single base away; this may be a read error. The final CDR3 position lacks the conserved phenylalanine or tryptophan, pointing to a likely read error. The chain is built from TRBV7-2 and TRBJ2-3; D ambiguous. V lost 3 bases and J lost 2, with 12 bases in between. CDR1 is SGHTA and CDR2 is FQGNSA in the germline V gene. This CDR3 is 15 amino acids long. CDR3 sequence (DNA): TGTGCCAGCAGCTTTAACCCTGGTTCCACAGATACGCAGTATCTT. Residues: CASSFNPGSTDTQYL.

This clonotype was detected ten times or more. The J gene is TRBJ1-1, the V gene TRBV20-1, with D possibly TRBD1 on 6 matching bases. The CDR3 is 13 amino acids. V lost 4 bases to trimming and J lost 3 bases, with 12 bases between them. Germline assignment: CDR1 DFQATT and CDR2 SNEGSKA (reference sequence). The CDR3 sequence is CSATDRRDTEAFF. Written as DNA, the CDR3 is TGCAGTGCTACAGACAGGAGAGACACTGAAGCTTTCTTT.

This clonotype was detected a few times. The chain carries TRBV11-3 and TRBJ2-1; D is possibly TRBD1 or TRBD2 (5 bases each). Germline lookup yields CDR1 SGHNT and CDR2 YENEEA. This CDR3 comprises 17 residues. The ends were cut back, 0 bases at V and 2 bases at J, with 14 bases in the middle. The CDR3 region has the DNA TGTGCCAGCAGCTTAGATGAGAGGCAGGGACCCTACAATGAGCAGTTCTTC. Protein sequence: CASSLDERQGPYNEQFF.

The chain carries TRBV7-2 and TRBJ1-2; D is uncertain. Germline V gives CDR1 SGHTA, CDR2 FQGNSA. V lost 0 bases and J 7 bases, leaving 9 bases between the germline ends. The CDR3 has 13 amino acids. As DNA, the CDR3 is TGTGCCAGCAGCTTAGCGCAAGAACTTGGCTACACCTTC. Translating gives CASSLAQELGYTF.

V gene TRBV12-3 or TRBV12-4 combines with J gene TRBJ2-1; D not resolved. V was cut by 4 bases and J by 7 bases, with 14 bases left in between. The CDR3 is made up of 14 amino acids. The CDR3 region has the DNA TGTGCCAGCAGTTCCGGCACATTGGGAAATGAGCAGTTCTTC. Encoded protein: CASSSGTLGNEQFF.

This clonotype was seen repeatedly, ten times or more. The gene calls are TRBV7-2 and TRBJ1-6; the D is unclear. V was clipped by 6 bases and J by 7 bases, with 10 bases between them. Germline V CDR1 and CDR2: SGHTA, FQGNSA. The CDR3 loop spans 13 amino acids. In DNA form, the CDR3 reads TGTGCCAGCAGACAGATGGGGAATTCACCCCTCCACTTT. Protein product: CASRQMGNSPLHF.

This clonotype was observed at least ten times. CDR3 in DNA: TGTGCCAGCAGTTCCCCCGGCAGGGACGGTGAAAAACTGTTTTTT. This translates into CASSSPGRDGEKLFF. This rearrangement joins TRBV28 to TRBJ1-4; possible D gene TRBD1, 5 bases. CDR1 is MDHEN and CDR2 is SYDVKM in the germline V gene. CDR3 length: 15 amino acids. V lost 4 bases to trimming and J lost 7 bases, with 16 bases between them.

This clonotype was counted only a few times. The genes are TRBV29-1 and TRBJ2-3, with 8 bases matching TRBD2. The trim removed 2 bases at V and 8 bases at J, leaving 12 bases unmatched. The V gene's germline CDR1 is SQVTM and CDR2 ANQGSEA. The CDR3 spans 15 residues. The CDR3 sequence is CSVERKAGGSGTQYF. CDR3 bases: TGCAGCGTTGAAAGGAAGGCGGGGGGCTCGGGTACGCAGTATTTT.

At least ten counts were recorded for this clonotype. CDR3 residues: CSVEGPVEQFF. For the CDR3, the DNA is TGCAGCGTTGAAGGCCCCGTGGAGCAGTTCTTC. This chain uses TRBV29-1 with TRBJ2-1; no clear D. The V gene lost 1 base and the J gene lost 10 bases, with 8 bases spanning the gap. From germline, CDR1 is SQVTM and CDR2 ANQGSEA. The CDR3 has 11 residues.

This clonotype was counted only a few times. The chain links TRBV7-3 to TRBJ1-6; D uncertain. The CDR3 is made up of 15 amino acids. V lost 2 bases, J lost 0 bases, and 5 bases lay in between. CDR1 and CDR2 from the germline V gene are SGHTA and FQGTGA. DNA for the CDR3: TGTGCCAGCAGCTTATTCGGCTCCTATAATTCACCCCTCCACTTT. This gives the protein CASSLFGSYNSPLHF.

Ten or more counts support this clonotype. The CDR3 region has the DNA TGCAGTGCTAGGGCCTCGCGGTCTGCCTACGAGCAGTACTTC. Protein: CSARASRSAYEQYF. This chain uses TRBV20-1 with TRBJ2-7, with D uncertain. The CDR3 totals 14 residues. The V end was cut by 3 bases, the J end by 2 bases, with 14 bases between. In germline, CDR1 is DFQATT, CDR2 SNEGSKA (reference sequence).

This clonotype was recorded many times. The chain has TRBV7-2 and TRBJ1-2; D is uncertain. The CDR3 runs 13 residues. Trimming stripped 8 bases from V and 8 bases from J, with 18 bases between. CDR1 and CDR2 (germline): SGHTA, FQGNSA. CDR3 loop: CASPSVRAGGYTF. CDR3 bases: TGTGCCAGCCCCTCGGTGAGGGCCGGAGGCTACACCTTC.

As regards this clonotype: A read error may produce the germline difference seen at one junction end. The J gene is TRBJ1-1, the V gene TRBV12-3 or TRBV12-4; 7 bases are a match to TRBD1. The CDR3 has 14 residues. The CDR3 is CASSLRGLGAEALF. CDR3 sequence (DNA): TGTGCCAGTAGCTTGAGGGGGCTCGGCGCTGAAGCTTTGTTT.

This clonotype was recorded a few times. J is TRBJ2-1 and V is TRBV7-9; D assignment may be TRBD1 or TRBD2 (5 bases each). Germline V gives CDR1 SEHNR, CDR2 FQNEAQ (reference sequence). The CDR3 has 15 residues. V lost 5 bases, J lost 2 bases, and 13 bases lay in between. CDR3 nucleotide sequence: TGTGCCAGCAGCCGTAGGGACGGAACCTACAATGAGCAGTTCTTC. Protein sequence: CASSRRDGTYNEQFF.

The rearrangement joins TRBV7-2 to TRBJ2-7, with 8 nucleotides matching TRBD1. V dropped 3 bases and J dropped 2; count of bases not matched to a gene: 12. This CDR3 is 17 amino acids long. In germline, CDR1 is SGHTA, CDR2 FQGNSA. The CDR3 protein is CASSLRKTTGVPYEQYF. The DNA for the CDR3 is TGTGCCAGCAGCTTGAGAAAAACGACAGGGGTCCCCTACGAGCAGTACTTC.